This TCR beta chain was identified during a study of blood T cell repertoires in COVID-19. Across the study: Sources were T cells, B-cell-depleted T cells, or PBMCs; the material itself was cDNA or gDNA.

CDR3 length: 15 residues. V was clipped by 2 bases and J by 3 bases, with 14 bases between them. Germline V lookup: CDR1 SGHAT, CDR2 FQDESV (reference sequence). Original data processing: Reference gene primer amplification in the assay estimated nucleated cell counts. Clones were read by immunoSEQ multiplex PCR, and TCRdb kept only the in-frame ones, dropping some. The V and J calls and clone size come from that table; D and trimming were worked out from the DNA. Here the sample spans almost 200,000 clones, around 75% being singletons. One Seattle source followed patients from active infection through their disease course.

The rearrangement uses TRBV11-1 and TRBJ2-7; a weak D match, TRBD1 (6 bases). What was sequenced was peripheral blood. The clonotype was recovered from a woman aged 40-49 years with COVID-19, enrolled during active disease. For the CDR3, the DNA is TGTGCCAGCAGCTTATCTGGGGGCAACATCTACGAGCAGTACTTC. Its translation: CASSLSGGNIYEQYF. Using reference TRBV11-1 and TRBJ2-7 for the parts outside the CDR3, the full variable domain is EAEVAQSPRYKITEKSQAVAFWCDPISGHATLYWYRQILGQGPELLVQFQDESVVDDSQLPKDRFSAERLKGVDSTLKIQPAELGDSAMYLCASSLSGGNIYEQYFGPGTRLTVT.